The source of this T cell receptor (beta chain) is a study of identical twins. Study-wide findings and caveats: The study found that models underestimated out-of-frame TCR alpha sharing in monozygotic twins. Analyses of zero insertions could, in part, be confounded by invariant MAIT and iNKT cells.

TCRdb processed the 5' RACE reads anew with MiXCR; each CDR3 protein has one entry. The sample lists 1.5 million to 2 million distinct CDR3 sequences, more than 30% seen once, with approximately 0.25% in the top ten. The donor group consisted entirely of healthy Caucasians. The V gene's germline CDR1 is SGHTA and CDR2 FQGNSA. CDR3 length: 15 amino acids. V lost 0 bases to trimming and J lost 0 bases; unmatched junction nucleotides: 0. Many counts were recorded for this clonotype. Its antigen is unknown. The chain uses TRBV7-2 and TRBJ2-7; TRBD2 matches 9 bases. The sample taken for sequencing was cord blood. This TCR was sampled from a newborn girl in good health. The CDR3 loop reads CASSLASGSSYEQYF. DNA for the CDR3: TGTGCCAGCAGCTTAGCTAGCGGGAGCTCCTACGAGCAGTACTTC. Looking up the rest from reference TRBV7-2 and TRBJ2-7 gives the full variable domain: GAGVSQSPSNKVTEKGKDVELRCDPISGHTALYWYRQSLGQGLEFLIYFQGNSAPDKSGLPSDRFSAERTGGSVSTLTIQRTQQEDSAVYLCASSLASGSSYEQYFGPGTRLTVT.